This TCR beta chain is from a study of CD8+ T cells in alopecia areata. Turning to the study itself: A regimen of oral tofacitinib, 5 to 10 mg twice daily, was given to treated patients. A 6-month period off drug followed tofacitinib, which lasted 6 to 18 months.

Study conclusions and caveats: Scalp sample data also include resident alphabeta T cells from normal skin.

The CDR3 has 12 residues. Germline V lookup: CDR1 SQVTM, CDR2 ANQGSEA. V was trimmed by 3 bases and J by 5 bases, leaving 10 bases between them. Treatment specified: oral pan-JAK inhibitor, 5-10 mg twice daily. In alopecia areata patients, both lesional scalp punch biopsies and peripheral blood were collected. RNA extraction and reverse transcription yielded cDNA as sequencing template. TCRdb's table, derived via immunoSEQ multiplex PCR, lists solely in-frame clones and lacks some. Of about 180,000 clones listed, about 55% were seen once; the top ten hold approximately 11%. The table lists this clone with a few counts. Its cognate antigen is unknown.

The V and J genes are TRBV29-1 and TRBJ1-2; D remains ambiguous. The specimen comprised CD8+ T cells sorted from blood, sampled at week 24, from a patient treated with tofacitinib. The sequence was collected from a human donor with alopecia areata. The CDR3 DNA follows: TGCAGCGTTGAGGTCCCTGGGTATGGCTACACCTTC. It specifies CSVEVPGYGYTF.